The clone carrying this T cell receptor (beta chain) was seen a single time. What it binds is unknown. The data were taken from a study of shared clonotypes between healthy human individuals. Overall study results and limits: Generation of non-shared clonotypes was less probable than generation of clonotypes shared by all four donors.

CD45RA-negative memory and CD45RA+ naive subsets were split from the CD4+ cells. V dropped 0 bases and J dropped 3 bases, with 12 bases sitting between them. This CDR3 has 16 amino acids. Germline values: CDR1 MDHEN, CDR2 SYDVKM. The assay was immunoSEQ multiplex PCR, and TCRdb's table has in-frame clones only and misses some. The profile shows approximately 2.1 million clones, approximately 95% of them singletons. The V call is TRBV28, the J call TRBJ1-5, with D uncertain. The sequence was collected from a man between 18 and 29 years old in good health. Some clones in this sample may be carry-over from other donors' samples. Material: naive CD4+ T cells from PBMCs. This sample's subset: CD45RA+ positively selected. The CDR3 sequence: CASSLWASGSNQPQHF. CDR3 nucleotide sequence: TGTGCCAGCAGTTTATGGGCCTCGGGTTCCAATCAGCCCCAGCATTTT.